This note documents a single T cell receptor (beta chain) sequence. Its antigen remains unknown. V lost 4 bases, J lost 5 bases, and 8 bases lay in between. The germline gives CDR1 DFQATT, CDR2 SNEGSKA (reference sequence). This CDR3 contains 11 residues. Method: immunoSEQ multiplex PCR; TCRdb's copy keeps in-frame clones and lacks some. The sample has around 130,000 clones; about 89% are singletons. These data originate in a study of T cell responses to AZD1222 COVID-19 vaccine. Overall study results and limits: Among the donors, most were white British and more were female, and clonal diversity was possibly underestimated. Just a handful of AZD1222 recipients were seropositive at baseline.

Sequences were derived from peripheral blood, sampled on day 0 of AZD1222 vaccination. V and J are TRBV20-1 and TRBJ2-5; D is undetermined. The source of this sequence is an adult in good health. Here the CDR3 reads CSATATETQYF. CDR3 in DNA: TGCAGTGCTACTGCCACGGAGACCCAGTACTTC.